This TCR beta chain was recovered during a study of T cell responses to AZD1222 COVID-19 vaccine. Study conclusions and caveats: Clonal diversity was possibly underestimated, and the donors were mostly white British, with more females.

Points on this clone: Its antigen remains unidentified.

The V and J ends lost 5 bases and 2 bases, in that order; junction bases with no gene match: 3. In germline, CDR1 is SGHVS, CDR2 FNYEAQ. The CDR3 sequence is 15 residues long. Assay used: immunoSEQ multiplex PCR; TCRdb lists only in-frame clones, some missing. The sample lists just over 90,000 clones, more than 80% occurring once. The chain combines TRBV7-6 with TRBJ2-1; 10 nucleotides line up with TRBD1. The TCR originated in an adult who received the AZD1222 COVID-19 vaccine. The sequencing here drew on peripheral blood, taken 28 days after the second AZD1222 dose. The CDR3 sequence: CASSLGQGAYNEQFF. In DNA, the CDR3 is TGTGCCAGCAGCCTAGGACAGGGGGCCTACAATGAGCAGTTCTTC.